The 7 T cell receptor beta chains presented below share a single source sample, sequenced in a study of regulatory T cells in long-lasting Graves disease. Building of the TCR beta libraries involved iRepertoire HTBI primers and Arm-PCR of CDR3 regions. TCRdb recomputed calls from the multiplex PCR reads with MiXCR, one row per CDR3 protein. The sample yields 250,000 to 300,000 distinct CDR3 sequences, 18% seen once. Stated time point: newly diagnosed GD, antithyroid drugs for less than 3 months. PBMC RNA served as the TCR library source. The sample was also linked to a second study, of T cells in Graves' hyperthyroidism and ophthalmopathy.

The input for sequencing was peripheral blood mononuclear cells (PBMCs), taken at new diagnosis, from a patient treated with antithyroid drugs. The receptor set was obtained from a woman in her twenties or thirties with Graves disease.

The gene calls are TRBV6-1 and TRBJ2-3; TRBD2 aligns across 10 bases. Trimming at V came to 6 bases and at J to 4 bases, leaving 7 bases not matched to a gene. Germline V gene data show CDR1 as MNHNS and CDR2 as SASEGT. The CDR3 extends over 15 amino acids. CDR3 sequence: CASSYISGGSDTQYF. The DNA of the CDR3 is TGTGCCAGCAGCTACATTAGCGGGGGGTCAGATACGCAGTATTTT.

Worth noting for this clonotype: Given a much more abundant clone one base away, this may be a read error. V is TRBV2 and J is TRBJ1-4; weak D call: TRBD1 (6 bases). The germline V gene encodes CDR1 SNHLY and CDR2 FYNNEI. The CDR3 has 13 residues. The DNA for the CDR3 is TGTGCCAGCAGGACAGGCAGTAATGGAAAACTGTTTTTT. Translation gives CASRTGSNGKLFF.

This clonotype was observed many times. This chain uses TRBV7-3 with TRBJ2-5; D is uncertain. The CDR3 totals 13 residues. Trimming stripped 1 base from V and 5 bases from J, with 8 bases between. Germline CDR1 is SGHTA and CDR2 is FQGTGA. The CDR3 reads CASSLISGETQYF. CDR3 in DNA: TGTGCCAGCAGCTTAATAAGTGGCGAGACCCAGTACTTC.

This clonotype was counted a few times. This chain joins TRBV5-1 and TRBJ2-3; D may correspond to TRBD1 or TRBD2 (6 bases each). Trimming removed 4 bases at V and 0 bases at J, with 12 bases between. The CDR3 extends over 15 amino acids. Germline-derived CDR1 and CDR2 are SGHRS and YFSETQ. The CDR3 nucleotides read TGCGCCAGCAGCACGGGGGCCTCTAGCACAGATACGCAGTATTTT. Translation gives CASSTGASSTDTQYF. The whole variable domain, remainder taken from reference TRBV5-1 and TRBJ2-3, is KAGVTQTPRYLIKTRGQQVTLSCSPISGHRSVSWYQQTPGQGLQFLFEYFSETQRNKGNFPGRFSGRQFSNSRSEMNVSTLELGDSALYLCASSTGASSTDTQYFGPGTRLTVL.

Many counts were recorded for this clonotype. CDR3 sequence: CASSQAGTKNHEQYF. Written as DNA, the CDR3 is TGTGCCAGCAGCCAAGCCGGGACCAAGAACCACGAGCAGTACTTC. The chain recombines TRBV27 with TRBJ2-7; D tentatively fits TRBD1 or TRBD2 (5 bases each). This CDR3 has 15 residues. V shed 6 bases and J shed 5 bases, with 20 bases lying between them. The germline CDR1 and CDR2 sequences are MNHEY and SMNVEV (reference sequence).

This clonotype was found many times. CDR3: CASTIQGSLAGANVLTF. The CDR3 region has the DNA TGTGCCAGCACAATACAGGGTAGCCTGGCTGGGGCCAACGTCCTGACTTTC. V is TRBV6-1 and J is TRBJ2-6; D possibly corresponds to TRBD1 (6 bases). This CDR3 region has 17 residues. Trimming shortened V by 7 bases and J by 2 bases, and 18 bases separated the two germline ends. Per germline, CDR1 MNHNS and CDR2 SASEGT.

In this sample, this clonotype turned up many times. The chain carries TRBV18 and TRBJ1-6; tentatively, D is TRBD1 (6 bases). CDR3 size: 16 residues. Germline lookup yields CDR1 KGHSH and CDR2 LQKENI. V shed 5 bases and J shed 8 bases, with 19 bases lying between them. The DNA for the CDR3 is TGTGCCAGCTCAACTACAGGGACGATATCTTATTCACCCCTCCACTTT. This encodes CASSTTGTISYSPLHF.